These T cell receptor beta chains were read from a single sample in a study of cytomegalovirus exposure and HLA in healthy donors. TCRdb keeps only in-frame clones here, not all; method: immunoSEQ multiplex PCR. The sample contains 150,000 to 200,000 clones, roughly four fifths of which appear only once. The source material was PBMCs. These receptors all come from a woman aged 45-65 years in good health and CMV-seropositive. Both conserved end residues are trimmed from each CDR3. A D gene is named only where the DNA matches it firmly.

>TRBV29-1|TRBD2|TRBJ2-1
SVDRGSGGARQF
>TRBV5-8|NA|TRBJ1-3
ASSLGGLGNTIY
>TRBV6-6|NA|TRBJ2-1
ASSNGGSYNEQF
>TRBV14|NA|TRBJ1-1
ASSPQGWTEAF
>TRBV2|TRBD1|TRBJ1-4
ASLLRQGNFGKLF
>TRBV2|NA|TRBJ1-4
ASRETGYNEKLF
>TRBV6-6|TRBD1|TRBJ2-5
ASSRGQLETQY
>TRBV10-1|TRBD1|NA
ASSSGGHEQY
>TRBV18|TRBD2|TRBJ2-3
ASSPGLAGTDTQY
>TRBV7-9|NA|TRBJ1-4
ASSPGGGSEKLF
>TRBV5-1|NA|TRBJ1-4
ASSLFSSPRGLNEKLF
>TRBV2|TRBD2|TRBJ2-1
ASSPRDYPYNEQF
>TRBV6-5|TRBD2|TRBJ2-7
ASSRGTSGTYEQY
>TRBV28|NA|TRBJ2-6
AAGVGANVLT
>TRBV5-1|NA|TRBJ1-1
ASSLQVMNTEAF
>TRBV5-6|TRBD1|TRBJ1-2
ASSSGQGGGYT